These 5 T cell receptor beta chains were sequenced from one sample in a study of blood T cell repertoires in COVID-19. Profiled with immunoSEQ multiplex PCR; TCRdb holds only in-frame clones, not every one. The data show 220,000 or so clones, around 86% seen once. The sequenced sample consisted of peripheral blood. Receptors originate from a man between 60 and 75 years old who had recovered from COVID-19.

V gene TRBV5-1 combines with J gene TRBJ2-1, with 10 bases aligning to TRBD2. This CDR3 has 16 amino acids. Trimming cost V 5 bases and J 4 bases; bases outside gene matches: 9. Per the germline V gene, CDR1 is SGHRS and CDR2 is YFSETQ. CDR3 DNA: TGCGCCAGCAGGTCCGATCTAGCGGGAGCGTACAATGAGCAGTTCTTC. It yields the protein CASRSDLAGAYNEQFF. Full variable domain (rest looked up from reference TRBV5-1 and TRBJ2-1): KAGVTQTPRYLIKTRGQQVTLSCSPISGHRSVSWYQQTPGQGLQFLFEYFSETQRNKGNFPGRFSGRQFSNSRSEMNVSTLELGDSALYLCASRSDLAGAYNEQFFGPGTRLTVL.

The CDR3 DNA reads as TGTGCCAGCAGCTTGGAGGGGGAACGCTATGGCTACACCTTC. Residues: CASSLEGERYGYTF. The chain couples TRBV5-5 to TRBJ1-2; possibly TRBD1 for D (6 bases). Trimming stripped 0 bases from V and 4 bases from J, with 10 bases between. CDR3 length: 14 amino acids. The germline V gene has CDR1 SGHKS and CDR2 YYEKEE (reference sequence).

The rearrangement joins TRBV5-6 to TRBJ2-2; maybe TRBD1 (6 bases). The CDR3 consists of 14 residues. Trimming pared 3 bases from V and 2 bases from J, leaving 8 bases between. Germline-derived CDR1 and CDR2 are SGHDT and YYEEEE. The CDR3 nucleotides read TGTGCCAGCAGCTACAGGGACAACACCGGGGAGCTGTTTTTT. It encodes CASSYRDNTGELFF.

A single count supports this clone. The CDR3: CASSPGLAGPYEQYF. As DNA, the CDR3 is TGTGCCAGCAGTCCCGGACTAGCGGGACCCTACGAGCAGTACTTC. V and J are TRBV7-2 and TRBJ2-7; 12 positions match TRBD2. J gave up 2 bases and V 6 bases, and 5 bases lay outside the gene matches. Germline V CDR1 and CDR2: SGHTA, FQGNSA. CDR3 size: 15 residues.

The chain employs TRBV9 and TRBJ2-1; D gene ambiguous. The CDR3 runs 13 residues. The germline CDR1 and CDR2 sequences are SGDLS and YYNGEE. Trimming cost V 4 bases and J 12 bases, with 17 bases left between them. The DNA for the CDR3 is TGTGCCAGCAGCCCCCGGGTCACCGGCACGCAGTTCTTC. Translating it yields CASSPRVTGTQFF.